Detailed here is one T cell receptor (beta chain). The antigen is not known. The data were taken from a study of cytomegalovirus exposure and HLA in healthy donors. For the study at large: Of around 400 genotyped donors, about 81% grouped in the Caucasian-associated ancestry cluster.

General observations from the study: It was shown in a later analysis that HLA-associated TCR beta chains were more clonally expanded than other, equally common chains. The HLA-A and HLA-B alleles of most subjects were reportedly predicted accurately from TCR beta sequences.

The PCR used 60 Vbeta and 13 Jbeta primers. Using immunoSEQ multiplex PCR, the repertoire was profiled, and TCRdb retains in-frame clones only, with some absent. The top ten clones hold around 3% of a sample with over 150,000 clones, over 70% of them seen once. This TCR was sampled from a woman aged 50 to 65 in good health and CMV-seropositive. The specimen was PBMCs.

The CDR3 nucleotides read TGTGCCAGCAGTGAGGGGTGGGAGAGGGTTTCTTTCTTT. This codes for CASSEGWERVSFF. V and J are TRBV2 and TRBJ1-1; no firm D call. The germline gives CDR1 SNHLY, CDR2 FYNNEI. Between the trimmed V and J ends, which lost 3 bases and 12 bases, there was a span of 17 bases. The CDR3 loop spans 13 amino acids.